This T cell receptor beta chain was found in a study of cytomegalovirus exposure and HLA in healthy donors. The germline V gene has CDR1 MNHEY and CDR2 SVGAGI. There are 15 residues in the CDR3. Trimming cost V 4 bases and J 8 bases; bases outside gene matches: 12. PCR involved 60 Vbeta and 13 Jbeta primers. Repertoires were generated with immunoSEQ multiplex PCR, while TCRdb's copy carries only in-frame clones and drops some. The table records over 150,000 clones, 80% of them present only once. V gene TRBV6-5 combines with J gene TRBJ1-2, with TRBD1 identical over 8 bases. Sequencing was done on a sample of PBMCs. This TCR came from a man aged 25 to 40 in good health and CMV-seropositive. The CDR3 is CASSSDRAVLGGYTF. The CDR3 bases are TGTGCCAGCAGTTCGGACAGGGCAGTATTAGGGGGCTACACCTTC.